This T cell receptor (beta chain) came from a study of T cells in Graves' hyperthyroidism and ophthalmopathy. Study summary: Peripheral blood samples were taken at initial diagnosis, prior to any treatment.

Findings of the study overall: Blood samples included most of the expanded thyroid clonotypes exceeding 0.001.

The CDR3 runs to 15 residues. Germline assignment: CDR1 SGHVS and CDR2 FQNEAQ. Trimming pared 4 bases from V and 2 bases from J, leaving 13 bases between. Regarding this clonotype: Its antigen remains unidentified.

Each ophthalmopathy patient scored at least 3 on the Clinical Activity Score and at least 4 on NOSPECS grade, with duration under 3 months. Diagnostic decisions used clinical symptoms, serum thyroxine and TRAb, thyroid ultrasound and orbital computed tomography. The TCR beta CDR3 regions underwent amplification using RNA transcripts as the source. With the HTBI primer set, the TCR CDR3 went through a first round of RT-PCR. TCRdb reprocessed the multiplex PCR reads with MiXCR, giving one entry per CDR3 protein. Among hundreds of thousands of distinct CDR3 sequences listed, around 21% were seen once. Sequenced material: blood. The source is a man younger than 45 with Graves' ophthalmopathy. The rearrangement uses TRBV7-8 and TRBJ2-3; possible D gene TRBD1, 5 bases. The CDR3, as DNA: TGTGCCAGCAGCTCCCGAGGACAATCCACAGATACGCAGTATTTT. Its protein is CASSSRGQSTDTQYF.